Listed below are T cell receptor beta chains from one sample, sequenced in a study of graft-versus-host responses after intestinal transplantation. No antigen has been assigned to these receptors. Data came from immunoSEQ multiplex PCR; TCRdb stores just in-frame clones and leaves some out. The table records tens of thousands of clones, 90% of them present only once. Sample: unstimulated CD8+ T cells sorted from spleen or lymph node cells, taken before transplant. These receptors were obtained from a human donor who was the organ donor for an intestinal transplant. The CDR3 runs from the conserved cysteine through the conserved F or W. Fields, in order: V gene, D gene, clone size, J gene, CDR3 protein. D genes are given only for firm matches. Where a row states a size, it is once, few, many or the class of an expanded clone; other rows omit it.

v_gene: TRBV6-5
d_gene: TRBD1
abundance: .
j_gene: TRBJ1-1
CDR3aa: CASSTGAAEAFF

v_gene: TRBV9
d_gene: TRBD1
abundance: .
j_gene: TRBJ1-2
CDR3aa: CASSGTPGQRNDYTF

v_gene: TRBV7-9
d_gene: .
abundance: .
j_gene: TRBJ1-5
CDR3aa: CASSQAHVKADQPQHF

v_gene: TRBV5-1
d_gene: .
abundance: .
j_gene: TRBJ1-5
CDR3aa: CASSRKRGYSNQPQHF

v_gene: TRBV29-1
d_gene: TRBD2
abundance: .
j_gene: TRBJ2-5
CDR3aa: CSVMTSGEETQYF

v_gene: TRBV7-6
d_gene: TRBD1
abundance: .
j_gene: TRBJ1-6
CDR3aa: CASSLDSGQNYSPLHF

v_gene: TRBV4-3
d_gene: .
abundance: .
j_gene: TRBJ1-2
CDR3aa: CASSQDQGQDLYGYTF

v_gene: TRBV5-6
d_gene: TRBD1
abundance: .
j_gene: TRBJ1-1
CDR3aa: CASSLGGQVNTEAFF

v_gene: TRBV15
d_gene: .
abundance: .
j_gene: TRBJ1-2
CDR3aa: CATSRDLGDTSYHGYTF

v_gene: TRBV27
d_gene: .
abundance: .
j_gene: TRBJ2-5
CDR3aa: CASSSGARIAETQYF

v_gene: TRBV28
d_gene: TRBD1
abundance: .
j_gene: TRBJ2-2
CDR3aa: CASSAGTGIVEELFF

v_gene: TRBV6-6
d_gene: .
abundance: .
j_gene: TRBJ2-5
CDR3aa: CASSSGEETQYF

v_gene: TRBV5-1
d_gene: TRBD1
abundance: .
j_gene: TRBJ1-1
CDR3aa: CASSPSGGESTEAFF

v_gene: TRBV6-5
d_gene: TRBD1
abundance: .
j_gene: TRBJ1-4
CDR3aa: CASSPGQGALFF

v_gene: TRBV6-5
d_gene: .
abundance: once
j_gene: TRBJ1-2
CDR3aa: CASSYSIGESQGYTF

v_gene: TRBV5-1
d_gene: TRBD1
abundance: .
j_gene: TRBJ1-4
CDR3aa: CASSLMGQPNEKLFF

v_gene: TRBV27
d_gene: TRBD1
abundance: .
j_gene: TRBJ2-1
CDR3aa: CASSSPRTGGVGNEQFF

v_gene: TRBV28
d_gene: .
abundance: once
j_gene: TRBJ1-3
CDR3aa: CASRRDFSGNTIYF

v_gene: TRBV27
d_gene: TRBD1
abundance: .
j_gene: TRBJ2-1
CDR3aa: CASSFGTGGNEQFF

v_gene: TRBV7-6
d_gene: .
abundance: once
j_gene: TRBJ2-3
CDR3aa: CASSGTTRGTDTQYF

v_gene: TRBV9
d_gene: .
abundance: .
j_gene: TRBJ2-3
CDR3aa: CASSVAGLTTDTQYF

v_gene: TRBV11-2
d_gene: TRBD2
abundance: .
j_gene: TRBJ2-1
CDR3aa: CASTLVPAGGGNNEQFF

v_gene: TRBV4-1
d_gene: TRBD2
abundance: .
j_gene: TRBJ2-1
CDR3aa: CASSLLNPLAGEKQFF

v_gene: TRBV27
d_gene: .
abundance: .
j_gene: TRBJ1-5
CDR3aa: CASSDPEGNQPQHF

v_gene: TRBV6-1
d_gene: TRBD1
abundance: .
j_gene: TRBJ2-1
CDR3aa: CASSDLPGQGRDEQFF

v_gene: TRBV5-1
d_gene: .
abundance: .
j_gene: TRBJ1-2
CDR3aa: CASRRRQRFEGYTF

v_gene: TRBV2
d_gene: .
abundance: .
j_gene: TRBJ2-2
CDR3aa: CASSGGELAMRTGELFF

v_gene: TRBV19
d_gene: .
abundance: .
j_gene: TRBJ1-1
CDR3aa: CASSMTGPPTEAFF

v_gene: TRBV5-1
d_gene: TRBD1
abundance: .
j_gene: TRBJ2-4
CDR3aa: CASSHRGANIQYF

v_gene: TRBV6-1
d_gene: .
abundance: .
j_gene: TRBJ2-3
CDR3aa: CASSEWAPADTQYF

v_gene: TRBV9
d_gene: TRBD1
abundance: .
j_gene: TRBJ1-6
CDR3aa: CASSEGDSNSPLHF

v_gene: TRBV14
d_gene: .
abundance: .
j_gene: TRBJ2-2
CDR3aa: CASSQGADSTGELFF

v_gene: TRBV7-2
d_gene: TRBD1
abundance: .
j_gene: TRBJ2-1
CDR3aa: CASSHGRDRSTNEQFF

v_gene: TRBV4-3
d_gene: TRBD2
abundance: .
j_gene: TRBJ2-1
CDR3aa: CASSHIAGGPYNEQFF

v_gene: TRBV7-9
d_gene: .
abundance: .
j_gene: TRBJ1-5
CDR3aa: CASSPGARGNQPQHF

v_gene: TRBV27
d_gene: TRBD1
abundance: .
j_gene: TRBJ1-3
CDR3aa: CASSPGGSGNTIYF

v_gene: TRBV6-1
d_gene: .
abundance: .
j_gene: TRBJ1-2
CDR3aa: CASSVLGSGNFYTF

v_gene: TRBV4-1
d_gene: .
abundance: .
j_gene: TRBJ2-1
CDR3aa: CASSQALNNEQFF

v_gene: TRBV13
d_gene: TRBD1
abundance: .
j_gene: TRBJ1-2
CDR3aa: CASSSRDRGDNYGYTF

v_gene: TRBV6-5
d_gene: .
abundance: .
j_gene: TRBJ1-5
CDR3aa: CASSPRGGRERPQHF

v_gene: TRBV6-5
d_gene: .
abundance: .
j_gene: TRBJ2-6
CDR3aa: CASSYSLSYGANVLTF

v_gene: TRBV4-2
d_gene: .
abundance: .
j_gene: TRBJ1-5
CDR3aa: CASSQVVGALSADQHF

v_gene: TRBV5-1
d_gene: .
abundance: .
j_gene: TRBJ1-2
CDR3aa: CASRKIGGLGGYGYTF

v_gene: TRBV7-9
d_gene: .
abundance: .
j_gene: TRBJ2-5
CDR3aa: CASSQDQETQYF

v_gene: TRBV11-2
d_gene: .
abundance: .
j_gene: TRBJ2-2
CDR3aa: CASSLRLSRGTNTGELFF

v_gene: TRBV28
d_gene: .
abundance: .
j_gene: TRBJ2-2
CDR3aa: CASREGNTGELFF

v_gene: TRBV5-8
d_gene: .
abundance: .
j_gene: TRBJ2-1
CDR3aa: CASSHDSAHTNEQFF

v_gene: TRBV18
d_gene: TRBD1
abundance: .
j_gene: TRBJ1-5
CDR3aa: CASSPKGAGQPQHF

v_gene: TRBV6-1
d_gene: TRBD1
abundance: .
j_gene: TRBJ1-1
CDR3aa: CASSEEGGRNTEAFF

v_gene: TRBV7-6
d_gene: .
abundance: .
j_gene: TRBJ1-1
CDR3aa: CASSPVTGNTEAFF

v_gene: TRBV19
d_gene: .
abundance: few
j_gene: TRBJ1-5
CDR3aa: CASSIGNQPQHF

v_gene: TRBV7-8
d_gene: TRBD1
abundance: .
j_gene: TRBJ1-1
CDR3aa: CASSKYLDRVSEAFF

v_gene: TRBV27
d_gene: .
abundance: .
j_gene: TRBJ2-2
CDR3aa: CASSPIRVTGELFF

v_gene: TRBV6-4
d_gene: TRBD2
abundance: once
j_gene: TRBJ2-3
CDR3aa: CASSNVAGGRDTQYF

v_gene: TRBV7-8
d_gene: TRBD2
abundance: .
j_gene: TRBJ2-1
CDR3aa: CASSAGLAAYNEQFF

v_gene: TRBV28
d_gene: .
abundance: .
j_gene: TRBJ1-6
CDR3aa: CASSLQGGSYNSPLHF

v_gene: TRBV5-6
d_gene: TRBD1
abundance: once
j_gene: TRBJ1-2
CDR3aa: CASSIDASGTANTF

v_gene: TRBV7-6
d_gene: TRBD1
abundance: .
j_gene: TRBJ1-2
CDR3aa: CASSLAPGQGNYGYTF

v_gene: TRBV6-4
d_gene: .
abundance: once
j_gene: TRBJ2-3
CDR3aa: CASSDGGASTDTQYF

v_gene: TRBV6-6
d_gene: .
abundance: once
j_gene: TRBJ2-5
CDR3aa: CASSSPLTYLGTQYF